The clone carrying this T cell receptor beta chain turned up a few times. The V end was cut by 2 bases, the J end by 9 bases, with 17 bases between. The V gene's germline CDR1 is LGHDT and CDR2 YNNKEL (reference sequence). This CDR3 has 16 amino acids. The data were obtained in a study of blood T cells in healthy people across ages. Primed by a sample-barcoded 5' primer and a J-beta primer mix, a second PCR proceeded for 7 to 11 cycles. TCRdb passed the 5' RACE reads through MiXCR, listing each CDR3 protein once. The sample shows 700,000 or so distinct CDR3 sequences, about 43% of them seen only once.

V and J are TRBV3-1 and TRBJ1-6; a weak D match, TRBD1 (6 bases). This clonotype was obtained from a man older than 75 in good health. Sequences were obtained from blood. The CDR3 sequence: CASSQTRQVLGSPLHF. The CDR3 DNA follows: TGTGCCAGCAGCCAAACGCGACAGGTCCTAGGTTCACCCCTCCACTTT.